The 28 T cell receptor beta chains listed next were all sequenced from one sample in a study of beta chain features in type 1 diabetes. Study-wide results and caveats: A moderate, significant TCRB CDR3 shortening appeared in type 1 diabetes across four CD4+ subsets.

The antigens these receptors bind are not known. Of the isolated RNA, all was reverse transcribed, and so the sequenced material was expressed TCRB transcripts. Repertoires were generated with immunoSEQ multiplex PCR, while TCRdb's copy carries only in-frame clones and drops some. The sample yields 250,000 to 350,000 clones, around 16% seen once. Sequences were obtained from naive CD4+ T cells from blood. The source is a man aged 18 to 35 with type 1 diabetes.

This clone was seen a handful of times. The chain couples TRBV7-9 to TRBJ2-4, with 10 bases matching TRBD1. The CDR3 sequence is 19 residues long. Trimming took 3 bases from V and 0 from J; bases not matched to a gene: 11. Germline V gene lookup returns CDR1 SEHNR and CDR2 FQNEAQ (reference sequence). The CDR3 spells CASSFPRDRGSGAKNIQYF. CDR3 nucleotide sequence: TGTGCCAGCAGCTTTCCCCGGGACAGGGGAAGTGGAGCCAAAAACATTCAGTACTTC.

This clone was counted once. The chain recombines TRBV11-2 with TRBJ1-3; D ambiguous. CDR3 length equals 14 residues. The V and J ends lost 6 bases and 2 bases respectively, with 11 bases between them. Germline-derived CDR1 and CDR2 are SGHAT and FQNNGV. CDR3 DNA sequence: TGTGCCAGCAGACCCATAAGCCCTGGAAACACCATATATTTT. Its protein is CASRPISPGNTIYF. The variable domain in full, with the rest retrieved from reference TRBV11-2 and TRBJ1-3, is EAGVAQSPRYKIIEKRQSVAFWCNPISGHATLYWYQQILGQGPKLLIQFQNNGVVDDSQLPKDRFSAERLKGVDSTLKIQPAKLEDSAVYLCASRPISPGNTIYFGEGSWLTVV.

There are many counts of this clone. The rearrangement joins TRBV23-1 to TRBJ2-7; possibly TRBD2 for D (5 bases). TRBV23-1 is classed as an ORF, of uncertain function. Trimming took 0 bases from V and 1 from J, leaving 7 bases between them. This CDR3 has 14 amino acids. As DNA, the CDR3 is TGCGCCAGCAGTCAATCGACTACGTCCTACGAGCAGTACTTC. This codes for CASSQSTTSYEQYF.

In its sample, this clone was seen a few times. CDR3 residues: CASSARDRAYEQYF. The CDR3 nucleotides are TGTGCCAGCAGTGCTCGGGACAGGGCCTACGAGCAGTACTTC. The chain links TRBV6-6 to TRBJ2-7, with TRBD1 identical over 9 bases. CDR3 size: 14 residues. The trim removed 5 bases at V and 2 bases at J, leaving 4 bases unmatched. Germline V lookup: CDR1 MNHNY, CDR2 SVGAGI (reference sequence).

The CDR3 here is CASSQGGENTF. The CDR3 coding sequence is TGTGCCAGCAGCCAGGGAGGGGAAAACACCTTC. This chain uses TRBV7-9 with TRBJ1-2, with TRBD1 as a possible D gene (5 bases). V was shortened by 5 bases and J by 12 bases, with 13 bases between the two germline ends. This CDR3 contains 11 residues. Looked up from germline, CDR1 is SEHNR and CDR2 is FQNEAQ (reference sequence).

This clone has just a few counts. The gene calls are TRBV7-9 and TRBJ2-1, with 8 bases matching TRBD2. Germline CDR1 reads SEHNR; CDR2 reads FQNEAQ (reference sequence). The CDR3 runs to 14 residues. V was pared by 1 base and J by 5 bases, with 1 base of the junction left unmatched. The CDR3 region is CASSLGAGDNEQFF. CDR3 DNA: TGTGCCAGCAGCTTAGGAGCGGGGGACAATGAGCAGTTCTTC.

J is TRBJ1-2 and V is TRBV29-1, with D perhaps matching TRBD1 (6 bases). CDR3 length equals 12 residues. V shed 4 bases and J shed 4 bases, with 10 bases lying between them. Germline lookup yields CDR1 SQVTM and CDR2 ANQGSEA. CDR3 nucleotides: TGCAGCGTTGGGGGGCTGAGCTATGGCTACACCTTC. This translates into CSVGGLSYGYTF.

This rearrangement joins TRBV18 to TRBJ1-4, with D hard to call. There are 14 residues in the CDR3. The V gene's germline CDR1 is KGHSH and CDR2 LQKENI. V was trimmed by 3 bases and J by 5 bases, leaving 10 bases between them. The CDR3 region is CASSPEQLNEKLFF. CDR3 DNA sequence: TGTGCCAGCTCACCGGAACAGTTAAATGAAAAACTGTTTTTT.

The chain is built from TRBV5-1 and TRBJ2-1; tentatively, D is TRBD2 (6 bases). The CDR3 contains 19 residues. V was cut by 3 bases and J by 1 base, with 23 bases left in between. Germline loops: CDR1 SGHRS, CDR2 YFSETQ. CDR3 protein: CASSWPPLDRGRSYNEQFF. The CDR3 coding sequence is TGCGCCAGCAGCTGGCCCCCCCTTGACCGTGGGAGGTCCTACAATGAGCAGTTCTTC.

Only a few counts were recorded for this clone. The rearrangement joins TRBV28 to TRBJ2-7; 7 bases align to TRBD1. The germline gives CDR1 MDHEN, CDR2 SYDVKM. The CDR3 runs 11 residues. The V gene end was trimmed by 5 bases and the J gene end by 12 bases; junction bases not matched to a gene: 7. CDR3 coding DNA: TGTGCCAGCAGTGGGGACAGTGCTGGGTACTTC. Translation: CASSGDSAGYF.

This clone was seen only a few times. The gene calls are TRBV28 and TRBJ2-7, with D possibly TRBD2 on 5 matching bases. CDR1 is MDHEN and CDR2 is SYDVKM in the germline V gene. This CDR3 comprises 15 residues. V was pared by 6 bases and J by 0 bases, with 15 bases between. As DNA, the CDR3 is TGTGCCAGCAGGGAAGGACTGACTCGCTCCTACGAGCAGTACTTC. Translation: CASREGLTRSYEQYF.

The chain carries TRBV28 and TRBJ1-4; TRBD1 might be the D (6 bases). The CDR3 sequence is 14 residues long. Between the trimmed V and J ends, which lost 7 bases and 0 bases, there was a span of 9 bases. CDR1 MDHEN and CDR2 SYDVKM come from the germline V gene. The CDR3 protein is CASTGHATNEKLFF. In DNA, the CDR3 is TGTGCCAGCACGGGACATGCAACTAATGAAAAACTGTTTTTT.

The chain employs TRBV7-2 and TRBJ1-5, with a tentative D call TRBD1 (5 bases). The V gene lost 5 bases and the J gene lost 3 bases, with 8 bases spanning the gap. Germline V gives CDR1 SGHTA, CDR2 FQGNSA. The CDR3 has 13 residues. The CDR3: CASSVGANQPQHF. The CDR3 DNA sequence: TGTGCCAGCAGCGTAGGGGCCAATCAGCCCCAGCATTTT. Filled out from reference TRBV7-2 and TRBJ1-5, the complete variable domain reads GAGVSQSPSNKVTEKGKDVELRCDPISGHTALYWYRQSLGQGLEFLIYFQGNSAPDKSGLPSDRFSAERTGGSVSTLTIQRTQQEDSAVYLCASSVGANQPQHFGDGTRLSIL.

The V call is TRBV15, the J call TRBJ2-5, with 10 bases lining up with TRBD2. CDR3 length: 16 residues. Germline trimming cut 3 bases from V and 5 bases from J; bases unmatched to any gene: 9. CDR1 is LNHNV and CDR2 is YYDKDF in the germline V gene (reference sequence). Written as DNA, the CDR3 is TGTGCCACCAGCAGCGGCGATGCTAGCGGGGGTGAGACCCAGTACTTC. This sequence encodes CATSSGDASGGETQYF.

The sample holds a few counts of this clone. The V gene is TRBV10-3, the J gene TRBJ1-1; maybe TRBD1 (5 bases). Germline CDR1 ENHRY, CDR2 SYGVKD. V was cut by 8 bases and J by 5 bases, with 12 bases left in between. This CDR3 comprises 12 residues. Here the CDR3 DNA reads TGTGCCATCGGAGCAGGGAGGACTGAAGCTTTCTTT. It yields the protein CAIGAGRTEAFF.

The J gene is TRBJ1-2, the V gene TRBV28, with 7 bases lining up with TRBD1. Germline V lookup: CDR1 MDHEN, CDR2 SYDVKM. The CDR3 has 14 amino acids. V lost 5 bases to trimming and J lost 8 bases; unmatched junction nucleotides: 11. CDR3 in DNA: TGTGCCAGCAGTCCCCAGGACAGACAGGGCGGCTACACCTTC. Translated, it gives CASSPQDRQGGYTF.

This clone has just a few counts. V usage is TRBV4-3 and J usage is TRBJ2-4, with D tentatively TRBD1 (5 bases). V was pared by 0 bases and J by 5 bases, with 11 bases between. Germline assignment: CDR1 LGHNA and CDR2 YSLEER. This CDR3 is built from 15 residues. CDR3 sequence (DNA): TGCGCCAGCAGCCAAGATTGGGGCACCCAAAACATTCAGTACTTC. It is translated as CASSQDWGTQNIQYF.

This clone was observed a few times. The sample has other DNA sequences that encode this CDR3 too. The chain combines TRBV28 with TRBJ1-2; the D gene is possibly TRBD1 (6 bases). V shed 5 bases and J shed 4 bases, with 8 bases lying between them. The CDR3 runs to 12 residues. Germline V CDR1 and CDR2: MDHEN, SYDVKM. As DNA, the CDR3 is TGTGCCAGCAGTCTGGACAGCTATGGCTACACCTTC. Translation: CASSLDSYGYTF.

The chain has TRBV9 and TRBJ2-1, with 7 bases matching TRBD1. Germline assignment: CDR1 SGDLS and CDR2 YYNGEE. V lost 4 bases to trimming and J lost 5 bases; unmatched junction nucleotides: 6. The CDR3 length is 14 residues. CDR3 loop: CASSSGQLNNEQFF. CDR3 DNA sequence: TGTGCCAGCAGCTCGGGACAGCTCAACAATGAGCAGTTCTTC.

This clone was counted a few times. The rearrangement uses TRBV7-2 and TRBJ2-7; 10 nucleotides align to TRBD2. With 5 bases clipped from V and 3 bases from J, the junction kept 19 bases outside the gene matches. The CDR3 has 19 residues. Germline V gene sequence: CDR1 SGHTA, CDR2 FQGNSA. In nucleotides, the CDR3 is TGTGCCAGCAGCCACCGCCAGACTAGCGGGTATTCTGTCCGCTACGAGCAGTACTTC. Translating it yields CASSHRQTSGYSVRYEQYF. The variable domain in full, completed from reference TRBV7-2 and TRBJ2-7, reads GAGVSQSPSNKVTEKGKDVELRCDPISGHTALYWYRQSLGQGLEFLIYFQGNSAPDKSGLPSDRFSAERTGGSVSTLTIQRTQQEDSAVYLCASSHRQTSGYSVRYEQYFGPGTRLTVT.

The chain combines TRBV29-1 with TRBJ1-6; D not resolved. This CDR3 spans 14 amino acids. Trimming removed 0 bases at V and 11 bases at J, with 14 bases between. Germline V gives CDR1 SQVTM, CDR2 ANQGSEA. DNA for the CDR3: TGCAGCGTTGAAGACGGCACACCCGGAGCACCCCTCCACTTT. Translation: CSVEDGTPGAPLHF.

This clone has just a few counts. The CDR3 DNA is TGCAGCGTTGAAGATCAACGTTCAGGTGAGCAGTTCTTC. Translated, it gives CSVEDQRSGEQFF. The chain employs TRBV29-1 and TRBJ2-1; no clear D gene. Per germline, CDR1 SQVTM and CDR2 ANQGSEA. V was clipped by 0 bases and J by 9 bases, with 12 bases between them. CDR3 length equals 13 residues.

The chain uses TRBV30 and TRBJ1-4; 9 bases fit TRBD1. Losses at the gene ends were 0 bases for V and 13 bases for J; bases not matched to a gene: 3. Per the germline V gene, CDR1 is GTSNPN and CDR2 is SVGIG (reference sequence). The CDR3 spans 12 residues. CDR3 residues: CAWSVQGARLFF. The CDR3 DNA is TGTGCCTGGAGTGTACAGGGGGCGCGACTGTTTTTT.

This chain uses TRBV18 with TRBJ2-5; 9 nucleotides match TRBD2. The CDR3 consists of 16 residues. The junction had 6 bases not matched to a gene; V was cut back by 1 base and J by 3 bases. The germline gives CDR1 KGHSH, CDR2 LQKENI. CDR3 sequence: CASSPLAGDHKETQYF. The CDR3 DNA follows: TGTGCCAGCTCACCACTAGCGGGGGACCACAAAGAGACCCAGTACTTC.

CDR3 bases: TGTGCCACAACCCTCCAGGGGGCCTACAATGAGCAGTTCTTC. Its protein product is CATTLQGAYNEQFF. The chain has TRBV28 and TRBJ2-1, with TRBD1 identical over 7 bases. This CDR3 is 14 amino acids long. V lost 10 bases, J lost 2 bases, and 8 bases stayed unmatched. Germline V CDR1 and CDR2: MDHEN, SYDVKM. The whole variable domain, remainder taken from reference TRBV28 and TRBJ2-1, is DVKVTQSSRYLVKRTGEKVFLECVQDMDHENMFWYRQDPGLGLRLIYFSYDVKMKEKGDIPEGYSVSREKKERFSLILESASTNQTSMYLCATTLQGAYNEQFFGPGTRLTVL.

This clone was seen more than once but under ten times. V gene TRBV25-1 combines with J gene TRBJ1-1, with TRBD1 matching 7 bases. The trim removed 3 bases at V and 8 bases at J, leaving 9 bases unmatched. Germline CDR1 MGHDK, CDR2 SYGVNS. The CDR3 is made up of 14 amino acids. CDR3 in DNA: TGTGCCAGCAGTGATCCCGGACAGGTATCGGAAGCTTTCTTT. Its translation is CASSDPGQVSEAFF.

This clone was seen a handful of times. The chain carries TRBV29-1 and TRBJ1-2, with 11 nucleotides matching TRBD1. The J segment lost 8 bases and the V segment lost 4 bases, leaving 6 bases of the junction unmatched. Germline V lookup: CDR1 SQVTM, CDR2 ANQGSEA. The CDR3 covers 13 residues. CDR3 coding DNA: TGCAGCGTTGGGGGACAGGGGGAAGCAGGCTACACCTTC. This gives the protein CSVGGQGEAGYTF.

This clone was observed a few times. The genes are TRBV7-9 and TRBJ2-7; 12 nucleotides align to TRBD2. The germline CDR1 and CDR2 sequences are SEHNR and FQNEAQ (reference sequence). The length of the CDR3 is 15 residues. The V and J ends lost 5 bases and 4 bases, in that order; junction bases with no gene match: 6. Here the CDR3 DNA reads TGTGCCAGCAGCCACCGGACTAGCGGGGTGTACGAGCAGTACTTC. It is translated as CASSHRTSGVYEQYF. Using reference TRBV7-9 and TRBJ2-7 for the parts outside the CDR3, the full variable domain is DTGVSQNPRHKITKRGQNVTFRCDPISEHNRLYWYRQTLGQGPEFLTYFQNEAQLEKSRLLSDRFSAERPKGSFSTLEIQRTEQGDSAMYLCASSHRTSGVYEQYFGPGTRLTVT.